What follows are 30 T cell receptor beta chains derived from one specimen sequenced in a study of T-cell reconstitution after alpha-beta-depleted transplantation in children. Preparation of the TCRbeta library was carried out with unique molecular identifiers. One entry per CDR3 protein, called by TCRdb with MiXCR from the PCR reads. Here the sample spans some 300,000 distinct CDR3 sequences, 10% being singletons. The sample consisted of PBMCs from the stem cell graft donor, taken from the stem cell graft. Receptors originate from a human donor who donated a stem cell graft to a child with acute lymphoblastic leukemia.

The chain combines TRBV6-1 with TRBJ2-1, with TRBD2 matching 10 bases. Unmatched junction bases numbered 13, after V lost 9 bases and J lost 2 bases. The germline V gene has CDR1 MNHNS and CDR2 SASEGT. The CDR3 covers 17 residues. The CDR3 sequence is CARESGGLARTYNEQFF. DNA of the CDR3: TGTGCCAGGGAGTCAGGGGGACTAGCGAGGACCTACAATGAGCAGTTCTTC.

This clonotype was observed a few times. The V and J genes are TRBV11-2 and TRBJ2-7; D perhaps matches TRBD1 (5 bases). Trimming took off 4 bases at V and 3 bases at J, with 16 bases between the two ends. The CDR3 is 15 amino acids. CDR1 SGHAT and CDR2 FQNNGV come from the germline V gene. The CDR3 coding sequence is TGTGCCAGCAGCTCCCCAGGGATCGGGCTCTACGAGCAGTACTTC. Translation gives CASSSPGIGLYEQYF.

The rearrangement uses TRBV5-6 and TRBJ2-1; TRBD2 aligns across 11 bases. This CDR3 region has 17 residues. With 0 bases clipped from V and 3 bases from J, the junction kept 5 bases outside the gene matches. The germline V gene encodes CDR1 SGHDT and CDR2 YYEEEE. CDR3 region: CASSLESSGRFYNEQFF. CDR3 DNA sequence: TGTGCCAGCAGCTTGGAGTCTAGCGGGAGGTTCTACAATGAGCAGTTCTTC.

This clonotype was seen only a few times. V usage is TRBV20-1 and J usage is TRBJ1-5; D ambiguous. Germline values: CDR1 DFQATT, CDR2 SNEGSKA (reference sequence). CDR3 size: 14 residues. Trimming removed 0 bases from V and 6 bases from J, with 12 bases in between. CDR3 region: CSARDKTQFQPQHF. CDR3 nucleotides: TGCAGTGCTAGAGATAAAACACAGTTTCAGCCCCAGCATTTT.

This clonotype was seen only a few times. CDR3 protein: CASSPGLAGGVKTSYNEQFF. In DNA, the CDR3 is TGTGCCAGCAGCCCTGGACTAGCGGGAGGGGTTAAAACCTCCTACAATGAGCAGTTCTTC. The V call is TRBV12-3 or TRBV12-4, the J call TRBJ2-1, with 15 bases matching TRBD2. The CDR3 covers 20 residues. V trimming: 6 bases; J trimming: 0 bases; junction bases outside the gene matches: 12.

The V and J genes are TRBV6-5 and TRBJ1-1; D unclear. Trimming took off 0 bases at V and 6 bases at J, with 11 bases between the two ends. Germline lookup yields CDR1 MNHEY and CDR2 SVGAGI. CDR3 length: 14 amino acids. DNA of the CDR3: TGTGCCAGCAGTTACTCGACTGGGCAGGCTGAAGCTTTCTTT. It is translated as CASSYSTGQAEAFF.

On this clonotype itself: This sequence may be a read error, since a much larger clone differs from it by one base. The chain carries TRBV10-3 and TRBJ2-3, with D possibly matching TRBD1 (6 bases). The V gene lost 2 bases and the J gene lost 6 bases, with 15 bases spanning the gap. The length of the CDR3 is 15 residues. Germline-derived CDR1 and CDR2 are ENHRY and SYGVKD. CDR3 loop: CAISESGTKRDTQYF. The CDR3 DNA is TGTGCCATCAGTGAGAGTGGGACAAAGCGTGATACGCAGTATTTT.

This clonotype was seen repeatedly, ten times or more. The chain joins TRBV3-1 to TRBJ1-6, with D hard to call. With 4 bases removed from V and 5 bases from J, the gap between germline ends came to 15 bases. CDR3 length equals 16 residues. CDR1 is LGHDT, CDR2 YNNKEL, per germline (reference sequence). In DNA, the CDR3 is TGTGCCAGCAGCCGCCCGCCGGGAGAAGATAATTCACCCCTCCACTTT. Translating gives CASSRPPGEDNSPLHF. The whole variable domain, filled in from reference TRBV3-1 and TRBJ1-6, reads DTAVSQTPKYLVTQMGNDKSIKCEQNLGHDTMYWYKQDSKKFLKIMFSYNNKELIINETVPNRFSPKSPDKAHLNLHINSLELGDSAVYFCASSRPPGEDNSPLHFGNGTRLTVT.

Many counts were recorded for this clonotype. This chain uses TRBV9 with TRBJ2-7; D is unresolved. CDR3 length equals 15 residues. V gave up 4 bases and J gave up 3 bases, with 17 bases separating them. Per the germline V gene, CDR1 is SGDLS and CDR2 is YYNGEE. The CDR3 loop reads CASSPHGEIDYEQYF. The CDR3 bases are TGTGCCAGCAGCCCGCACGGAGAGATCGACTACGAGCAGTACTTC. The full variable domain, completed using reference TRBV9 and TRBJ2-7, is DSGVTQTPKHLITATGQRVTLRCSPRSGDLSVYWYQQSLDQGLQFLIQYYNGEERAKGNILERFSAQQFPDLHSELNLSSLELGDSALYFCASSPHGEIDYEQYFGPGTRLTVT.

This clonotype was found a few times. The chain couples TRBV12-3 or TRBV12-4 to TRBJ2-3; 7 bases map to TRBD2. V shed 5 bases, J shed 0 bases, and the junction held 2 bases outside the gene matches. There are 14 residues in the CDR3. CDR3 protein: CASSPRGSTDTQYF. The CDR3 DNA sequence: TGTGCCAGCAGTCCGCGGGGGAGCACAGATACGCAGTATTTT.

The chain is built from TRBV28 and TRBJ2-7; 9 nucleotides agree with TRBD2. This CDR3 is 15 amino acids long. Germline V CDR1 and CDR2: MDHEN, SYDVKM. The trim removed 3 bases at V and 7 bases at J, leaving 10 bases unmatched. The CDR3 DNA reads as TGTGCCAGCAGTTTTGAGCGGGAGGATCGAAGGGAGCAGTACTTC. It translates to CASSFEREDRREQYF.

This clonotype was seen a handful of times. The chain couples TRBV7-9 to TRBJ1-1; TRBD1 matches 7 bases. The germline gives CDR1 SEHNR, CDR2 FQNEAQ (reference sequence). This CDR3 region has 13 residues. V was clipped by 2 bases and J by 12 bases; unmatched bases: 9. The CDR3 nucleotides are TGTGCCAGCAGCTTACCCACAGGGGTCAGGACTTTCTTT. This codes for CASSLPTGVRTFF.

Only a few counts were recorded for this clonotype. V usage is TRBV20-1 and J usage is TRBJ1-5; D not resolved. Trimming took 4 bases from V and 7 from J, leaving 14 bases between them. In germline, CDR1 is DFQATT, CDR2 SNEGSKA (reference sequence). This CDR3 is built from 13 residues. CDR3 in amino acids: CSANRAEEQPQHF. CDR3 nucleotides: TGCAGTGCTAACCGGGCCGAGGAACAGCCCCAGCATTTT.

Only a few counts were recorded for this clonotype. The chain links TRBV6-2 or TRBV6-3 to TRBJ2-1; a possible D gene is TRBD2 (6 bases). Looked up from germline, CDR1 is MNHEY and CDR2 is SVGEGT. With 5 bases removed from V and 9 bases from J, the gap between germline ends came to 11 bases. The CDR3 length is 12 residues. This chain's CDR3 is CASSRLVGEQFF. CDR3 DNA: TGTGCCAGCAGTAGACTAGTCGGTGAGCAGTTCTTC.

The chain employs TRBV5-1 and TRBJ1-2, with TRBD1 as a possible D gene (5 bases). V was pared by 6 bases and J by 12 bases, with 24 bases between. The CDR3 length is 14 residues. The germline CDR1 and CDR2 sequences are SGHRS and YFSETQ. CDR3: CASTAGHAPAGHTF. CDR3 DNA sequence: TGCGCCAGCACCGCAGGGCATGCCCCTGCGGGCCACACCTTC.

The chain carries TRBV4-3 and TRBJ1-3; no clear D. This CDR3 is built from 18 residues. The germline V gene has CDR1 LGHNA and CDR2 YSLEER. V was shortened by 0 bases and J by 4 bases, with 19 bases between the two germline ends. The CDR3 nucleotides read TGCGCCAGCAGCCAAGATATTTTAGGCCCGCCGCTAGGAAACACCATATATTTT. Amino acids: CASSQDILGPPLGNTIYF.

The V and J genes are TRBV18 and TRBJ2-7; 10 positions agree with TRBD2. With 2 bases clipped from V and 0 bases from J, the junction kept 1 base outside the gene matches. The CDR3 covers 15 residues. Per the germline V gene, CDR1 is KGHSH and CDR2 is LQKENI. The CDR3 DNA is TGTGCCAGCTCACCAAGCGGGGGGGGCTCCTACGAGCAGTACTTC. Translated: CASSPSGGGSYEQYF.

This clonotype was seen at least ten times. The DNA for the CDR3 is TGTGCCACCAGCACCTTAGGAGGGGGGGCCCCTGAAGCTTTCTTT. It codes for CATSTLGGGAPEAFF. The chain recombines TRBV15 with TRBJ1-1, with D possibly TRBD1 on 6 matching bases. Germline CDR1 reads LNHNV; CDR2 reads YYDKDF (reference sequence). This CDR3 has 15 amino acids. Trimming took 4 bases from V and 6 from J, leaving 18 bases between them.

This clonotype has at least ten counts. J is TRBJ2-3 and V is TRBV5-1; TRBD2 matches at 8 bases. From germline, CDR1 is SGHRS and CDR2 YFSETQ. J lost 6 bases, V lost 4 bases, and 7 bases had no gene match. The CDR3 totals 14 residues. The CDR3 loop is CASSRGLDADTQYF. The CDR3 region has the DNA TGCGCCAGCAGCAGGGGACTAGATGCCGATACGCAGTATTTT.

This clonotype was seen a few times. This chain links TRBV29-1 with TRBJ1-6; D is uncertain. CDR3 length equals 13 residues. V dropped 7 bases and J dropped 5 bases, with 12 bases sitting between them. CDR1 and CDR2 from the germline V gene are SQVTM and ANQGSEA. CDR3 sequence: CSASDGNNSPLHF. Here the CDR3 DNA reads TGCAGCGCCTCCGACGGAAATAATTCACCCCTCCACTTT.

CDR3 in DNA: TGTGCCTGGAGTCCCCTGATAGCGGGAGAGGGTGAGCAGTTCTTC. Translation gives CAWSPLIAGEGEQFF. V and J are TRBV30 and TRBJ2-1, with 9 bases lining up with TRBD2. The CDR3 has 15 residues. Germline trimming cut 2 bases from V and 9 bases from J; bases unmatched to any gene: 11. Germline CDR1 reads GTSNPN; CDR2 reads SVGIG (reference sequence).

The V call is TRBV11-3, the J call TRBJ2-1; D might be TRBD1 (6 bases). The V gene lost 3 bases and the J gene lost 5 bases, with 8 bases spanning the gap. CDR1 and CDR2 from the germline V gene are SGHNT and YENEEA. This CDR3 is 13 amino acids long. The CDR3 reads CASSFNRDNEQFF. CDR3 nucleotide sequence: TGTGCCAGCAGCTTCAACAGGGACAATGAGCAGTTCTTC.

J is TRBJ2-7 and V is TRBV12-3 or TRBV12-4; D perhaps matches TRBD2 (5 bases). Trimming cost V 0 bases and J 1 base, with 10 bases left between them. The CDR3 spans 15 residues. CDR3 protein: CASSLARTSSYEQYF. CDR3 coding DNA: TGTGCCAGCAGTTTAGCACGGACTTCTTCCTACGAGCAGTACTTC.

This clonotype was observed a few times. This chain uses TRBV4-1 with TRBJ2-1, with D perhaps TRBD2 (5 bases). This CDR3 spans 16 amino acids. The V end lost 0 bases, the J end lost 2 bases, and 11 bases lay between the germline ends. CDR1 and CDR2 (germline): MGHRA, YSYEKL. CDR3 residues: CASSQDPEGPYNEQFF. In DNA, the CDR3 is TGCGCCAGCAGCCAAGATCCCGAGGGCCCCTACAATGAGCAGTTCTTC.

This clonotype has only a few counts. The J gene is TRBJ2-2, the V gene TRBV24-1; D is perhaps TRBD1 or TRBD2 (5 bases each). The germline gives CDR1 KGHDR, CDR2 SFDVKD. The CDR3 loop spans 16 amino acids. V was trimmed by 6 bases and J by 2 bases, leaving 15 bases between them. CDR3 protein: CATSFYGATNTGELFF. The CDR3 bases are TGTGCCACCAGTTTCTACGGGGCGACCAACACCGGGGAGCTGTTTTTT.

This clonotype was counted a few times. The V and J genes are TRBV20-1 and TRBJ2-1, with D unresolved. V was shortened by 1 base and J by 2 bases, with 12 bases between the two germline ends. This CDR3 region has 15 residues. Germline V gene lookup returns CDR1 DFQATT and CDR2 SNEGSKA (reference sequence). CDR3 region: CSARGLTKTYNEQFF. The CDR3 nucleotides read TGCAGTGCTAGAGGACTCACCAAGACCTACAATGAGCAGTTCTTC.

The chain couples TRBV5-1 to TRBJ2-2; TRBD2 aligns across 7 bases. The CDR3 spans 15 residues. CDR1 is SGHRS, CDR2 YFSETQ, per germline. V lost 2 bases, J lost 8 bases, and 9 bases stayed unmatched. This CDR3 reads CASSLRAGDSGELFF. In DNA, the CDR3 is TGCGCCAGCAGCTTACGGGCGGGAGACTCTGGGGAGCTGTTTTTT.

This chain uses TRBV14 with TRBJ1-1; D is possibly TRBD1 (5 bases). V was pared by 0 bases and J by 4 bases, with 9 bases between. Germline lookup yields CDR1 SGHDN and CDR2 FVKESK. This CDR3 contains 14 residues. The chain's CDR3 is CASSQDLGTTEAFF. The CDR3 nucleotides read TGTGCCAGCAGCCAAGATCTCGGGACCACTGAAGCTTTCTTT.

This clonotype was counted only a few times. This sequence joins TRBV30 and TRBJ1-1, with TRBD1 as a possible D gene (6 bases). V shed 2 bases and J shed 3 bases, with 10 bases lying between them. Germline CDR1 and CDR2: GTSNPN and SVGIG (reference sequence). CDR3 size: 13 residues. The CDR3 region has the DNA TGTGCCTGGAGTATAGGGGGGTACACTGAAGCTTTCTTT. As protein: CAWSIGGYTEAFF.

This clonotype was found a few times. The CDR3 sequence: CASSGGGTTNGELFF. In DNA, the CDR3 is TGTGCCAGCAGCGGCGGCGGGACTACTAACGGGGAGCTGTTTTTT. The chain uses TRBV9 and TRBJ2-2; 7 bases are shared with TRBD2. CDR3 length: 15 amino acids. The V and J ends lost 3 bases and 7 bases, in that order; junction bases with no gene match: 9. Looked up from germline, CDR1 is SGDLS and CDR2 is YYNGEE.